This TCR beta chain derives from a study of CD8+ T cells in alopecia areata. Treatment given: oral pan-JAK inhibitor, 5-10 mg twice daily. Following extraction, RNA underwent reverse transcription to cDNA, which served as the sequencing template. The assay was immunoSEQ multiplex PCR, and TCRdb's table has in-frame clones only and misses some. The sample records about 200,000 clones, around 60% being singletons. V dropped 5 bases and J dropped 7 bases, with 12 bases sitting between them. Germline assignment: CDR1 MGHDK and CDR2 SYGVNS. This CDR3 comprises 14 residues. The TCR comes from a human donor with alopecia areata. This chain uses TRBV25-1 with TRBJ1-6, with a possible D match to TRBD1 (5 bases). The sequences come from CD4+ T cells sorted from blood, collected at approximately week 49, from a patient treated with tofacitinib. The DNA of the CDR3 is TGTGCCAGCAGTCTGGGGACTTACAATTCACCCCTCCACTTT. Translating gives CASSLGTYNSPLHF. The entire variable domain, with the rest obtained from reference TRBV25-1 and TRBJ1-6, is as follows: EADIYQTPRYLVIGTGKKITLECSQTMGHDKMYWYQQDPGMELHLIHYSYGVNSTEKGDLSSESTVSRIRTEHFPLTLESARPSHTSQYLCASSLGTYNSPLHFGNGTRLTVT.